One and the same sample provided the 27 T cell receptor beta chains below, sequenced in a study of T cells after yellow fever vaccination. TCRdb re-derived calls from the 5' RACE reads in MiXCR, one entry per CDR3 protein. The data show around 350,000 distinct CDR3 sequences, 11% seen once. Sequences were derived from PBMCs, sampled on the day of the first yellow fever vaccination. The receptors were sampled from a man between 18 and 29 years old who received the YFV17D yellow fever vaccine.

The chain combines TRBV12-3 or TRBV12-4 with TRBJ2-1; D assignment may be TRBD1 or TRBD2 (5 bases each). Trimming stripped 5 bases from V and 5 bases from J, with 16 bases between. The CDR3 is 15 amino acids. This chain's CDR3 is CASSPGSRTNNEQFF. CDR3 nucleotides: TGTGCCAGCAGTCCAGGGAGCCGGACCAACAATGAGCAGTTCTTC.

The chain uses TRBV27 and TRBJ2-5, with TRBD2 as a possible D gene (7 bases). The germline V gene has CDR1 MNHEY and CDR2 SMNVEV (reference sequence). This CDR3 comprises 14 residues. Trimming removed 6 bases at V and 3 bases at J, with 14 bases between. The CDR3 region has the DNA TGTGCCAGCAGGGGGGGGGGGCTTAAAGAGACCCAGTACTTC. Its translation: CASRGGGLKETQYF.

The rearrangement links TRBV2 to TRBJ2-7, with a possible D match to TRBD2 (6 bases). The length of the CDR3 is 14 residues. V lost 4 bases, J lost 6 bases, and 16 bases lay in between. The germline V gene has CDR1 SNHLY and CDR2 FYNNEI. This CDR3 is CASSGSGLVLEQYF. CDR3 bases: TGTGCCAGCAGTGGCTCGGGACTTGTACTCGAGCAGTACTTC.

This clonotype was recorded a few times. The chain joins TRBV6-5 to TRBJ1-6; tentative D call: TRBD1 (5 bases). V was clipped by 4 bases and J by 10 bases, with 11 bases between them. Germline V lookup: CDR1 MNHEY, CDR2 SVGAGI. CDR3 length: 13 residues. The CDR3 is CASSLGASSPLHF. The CDR3 coding sequence is TGTGCCAGCAGTTTAGGGGCCTCATCACCCCTCCACTTT.

This clonotype turned up a few times. The V and J genes are TRBV29-1 and TRBJ2-3, with 8 bases matching TRBD1. This CDR3 comprises 14 residues. From germline, CDR1 is SQVTM and CDR2 ANQGSEA. Losses at the gene ends were 2 bases for V and 4 bases for J; bases not matched to a gene: 5. The CDR3 region has the DNA TGCAGCGTTGAACCGGGACAGGTGTCAGATACGCAGTATTTT. It encodes CSVEPGQVSDTQYF.

The chain combines TRBV4-3 with TRBJ2-7; D tentatively fits TRBD1 or TRBD2 (5 bases each). CDR1 LGHNA and CDR2 YSLEER come from the germline V gene. The CDR3 has 13 amino acids. V was clipped by 4 bases and J by 3 bases, with 10 bases between them. The CDR3 DNA reads as TGCGCCAGCAGCCTACCTGGGGGCTACGAGCAGTACGTC. This gives the protein CASSLPGGYEQYV.

This clonotype was detected only a few times. The chain combines TRBV12-3 or TRBV12-4 with TRBJ2-7, with 7 bases that match TRBD1. This CDR3 is built from 11 residues. Losses at the gene ends were 5 bases for V and 6 bases for J; bases not matched to a gene: 1. The CDR3 spells CASSRTGEQYF. The DNA for the CDR3 is TGTGCCAGCAGTCGGACAGGCGAGCAGTACTTC.

A few counts support this clonotype. The chain carries TRBV27 and TRBJ1-2; tentatively, D is TRBD1 (5 bases). The V and J ends lost 4 bases and 8 bases respectively, with 20 bases between them. Germline V gene data show CDR1 as MNHEY and CDR2 as SMNVEV (reference sequence). CDR3 size: 15 residues. CDR3 DNA: TGTGCCAGCAGTTCCGGTGACAGCCTAAAGGGGGGCTACACCTTC. Translation: CASSSGDSLKGGYTF.

The chain carries TRBV5-1 and TRBJ2-3, with 7 bases that match TRBD1. Trimming removed 0 bases from V and 2 bases from J; junction bases left unmatched: 3. The germline V gene has CDR1 SGHRS and CDR2 YFSETQ. The CDR3 loop spans 15 amino acids. The CDR3 spells CASSLEGTDTDTQYF. The CDR3 DNA sequence: TGCGCCAGCAGCTTGGAAGGGACAGACACAGATACGCAGTATTTT.

The chain links TRBV7-2 to TRBJ1-2, with a tentative D call TRBD1 (6 bases). Germline V gives CDR1 SGHTA, CDR2 FQGNSA. V was pared by 5 bases and J by 7 bases, with 26 bases between. This CDR3 spans 17 amino acids. This CDR3 reads CASSALPTGREESGYTF. CDR3 coding DNA: TGTGCCAGCAGCGCGCTGCCTACAGGGCGGGAAGAGTCTGGCTACACCTTC.

Here the CDR3 DNA reads TGTGCCAGCAGCTCCCTTCGGACAGGGGTTGTTCAGCCCCAGCATTTT. Translated: CASSSLRTGVVQPQHF. V and J are TRBV28 and TRBJ1-5, with TRBD1 matching 9 bases. Germline V CDR1 and CDR2: MDHEN, SYDVKM. The CDR3 length is 16 residues. The V segment lost 6 bases and the J segment 6 bases; nucleotides outside the gene matches: 12.

This clonotype was found a few times. This sequence joins TRBV20-1 and TRBJ1-6, with D unclear. CDR1 is DFQATT and CDR2 is SNEGSKA in the germline V gene (reference sequence). This CDR3 comprises 12 residues. The germline V and J ends were trimmed by 2 bases and 7 bases, with 6 bases remaining between them. The CDR3 nucleotides read TGCAGTGCTAGAAGACAAAATTCACCCCTCCACTTT. Translated, it gives CSARRQNSPLHF.

This clonotype was picked up many times. This rearrangement joins TRBV5-1 to TRBJ1-1; the D gene is possibly TRBD1 (5 bases). V lost 3 bases and J 5 bases, leaving 11 bases between the germline ends. This CDR3 has 13 residues. Germline loops: CDR1 SGHRS, CDR2 YFSETQ. The CDR3: CASSWGWGTEAFF. CDR3 in DNA: TGCGCCAGCAGCTGGGGCTGGGGGACTGAAGCTTTCTTT.

This clonotype has more than one count but fewer than ten. The chain recombines TRBV3-1 with TRBJ2-3; no definite D call. This CDR3 is 16 amino acids long. V was trimmed by 4 bases and J by 3 bases, leaving 17 bases between them. CDR1 and CDR2 (germline): LGHDT, YNNKEL (reference sequence). The CDR3 nucleotides read TGTGCCAGCAGCCCCCGGCCTCCCCCCTCTACAGATACGCAGTATTTT. Its translation: CASSPRPPPSTDTQYF.

The chain is built from TRBV6-1 and TRBJ1-6; 9 bases agree with TRBD1. This CDR3 has 15 residues. The V gene end was trimmed by 6 bases and the J gene end by 7 bases; junction bases not matched to a gene: 7. The germline CDR1 and CDR2 sequences are MNHNS and SASEGT. The DNA for the CDR3 is TGTGCCAGCAGCCCGGGACAGGGTTACAATTCACCCCTCCACTTT. It codes for CASSPGQGYNSPLHF.

The sample holds many counts of this clonotype. This chain joins TRBV3-1 and TRBJ2-1, with TRBD2 identical over 11 bases. CDR1 and CDR2 (germline): LGHDT, YNNKEL (reference sequence). Trimming took 2 bases from V and 7 from J; bases not matched to a gene: 7. This CDR3 is built from 16 residues. CDR3 region: CASSQLAGGRRNEQFF. In nucleotides, the CDR3 is TGTGCCAGCAGCCAATTAGCGGGGGGGCGTAGGAATGAGCAGTTCTTC.

This clonotype has just a few counts. The CDR3, as DNA: TGTGCCAGCAGTCCTCAGACAGGGGGGGAAGCTTTCTTT. It encodes CASSPQTGGEAFF. The chain employs TRBV12-3 or TRBV12-4 and TRBJ1-1, with 9 nucleotides matching TRBD1. CDR3 size: 13 residues. Losses at the gene ends were 5 bases for V and 8 bases for J; bases not matched to a gene: 6.

This clonotype was picked up a small number of times. The rearrangement uses TRBV20-1 and TRBJ1-2, with 9 bases matching TRBD1. This CDR3 is 15 amino acids long. CDR1 and CDR2 (germline): DFQATT, SNEGSKA (reference sequence). With 4 bases clipped from V and 7 bases from J, the junction kept 13 bases outside the gene matches. The CDR3 nucleotides are TGCAGTGCTACATTCCCGGGACAGGGAGACGGTGGCTACACCTTC. Residues: CSATFPGQGDGGYTF.

The V and J genes are TRBV19 and TRBJ1-6, with a weak D call TRBD1 (6 bases). Germline loops: CDR1 LNHDA, CDR2 SQIVND (reference sequence). The V end was cut by 6 bases, the J end by 11 bases, with 20 bases between. There are 15 residues in the CDR3. The CDR3 spells CASRPTGPGRAPLHF. CDR3 nucleotide sequence: TGTGCCAGTAGGCCAACAGGGCCGGGACGGGCACCCCTCCACTTT.

The chain is built from TRBV6-6 and TRBJ1-5; D uncertain. Per germline, CDR1 MNHNY and CDR2 SVGAGI (reference sequence). Deletions cut 2 bases from V and 5 bases from J, with 4 bases between. The CDR3 spans 12 residues. The CDR3 DNA follows: TGTGCCAGCAGTTACGAGGATCAGCCCCAGCATTTT. Its protein is CASSYEDQPQHF.

The genes are TRBV10-3 and TRBJ1-5; 8 bases match TRBD1. V lost 6 bases to trimming and J lost 7 bases; unmatched junction nucleotides: 5. This CDR3 has 13 residues. Germline loops: CDR1 ENHRY, CDR2 SYGVKD. The CDR3 region is CAISDRGGQPQHF. The CDR3 nucleotides are TGTGCCATCAGCGACAGGGGCGGGCAGCCCCAGCATTTT.

This clonotype came up a few times. For the CDR3, the DNA is TGCGCCAGCAGCTTATCGTCAGCGGGGGGGTCTATTTGGTTGCATGAGCAGTTCTTC. It encodes CASSLSSAGGSIWLHEQFF. The genes are TRBV5-1 and TRBJ2-1; 10 bases are shared with TRBD2. Germline values: CDR1 SGHRS, CDR2 YFSETQ. The V gene end was trimmed by 2 bases and the J gene end by 8 bases; junction bases not matched to a gene: 19. The CDR3 runs 19 residues.

This chain connects TRBV4-3 to TRBJ2-3, with unresolved D. Germline CDR1 is LGHNA and CDR2 is YSLEER. V dropped 1 base and J dropped 6 bases, with 8 bases sitting between them. This CDR3 spans 13 amino acids. The CDR3 sequence is CASSQVEWDTQYF. CDR3 in DNA: TGCGCCAGCAGCCAAGTAGAGTGGGATACGCAGTATTTT.

The chain has TRBV19 and TRBJ2-7, with TRBD2 matching 10 bases. Per germline, CDR1 LNHDA and CDR2 SQIVND (reference sequence). This CDR3 has 16 residues. V shed 3 bases and J 3 bases; nucleotides not matched to a gene: 8. The CDR3 DNA is TGTGCCAGTAGTATCGCCCGTGGACTAGCGGTCTACGAGCAGTACTTC. Translating gives CASSIARGLAVYEQYF.

The chain carries TRBV6-1 and TRBJ2-6, with D perhaps assigned TRBD1 or TRBD2 (6 bases each). V lost 2 bases and J 2 bases, leaving 13 bases between the germline ends. The CDR3 covers 17 residues. Germline V gene data show CDR1 as MNHNS and CDR2 as SASEGT. The CDR3: CASSERGDPAGANVLTF. CDR3 nucleotides: TGTGCCAGCAGTGAAAGGGGGGATCCTGCTGGGGCCAACGTCCTGACTTTC.

The V and J genes are TRBV6-5 and TRBJ1-6; D gene unclear. Germline CDR1 reads MNHEY; CDR2 reads SVGAGI. Trimming pared 0 bases from V and 9 bases from J, leaving 9 bases between. This CDR3 is built from 14 residues. The CDR3 protein is CASSYSVPGSPLHF. The CDR3 region has the DNA TGTGCCAGCAGTTACTCGGTCCCCGGTTCACCCCTCCACTTT.

This chain connects TRBV5-1 to TRBJ1-6, with no clear D. Trimming removed 1 base at V and 7 bases at J, with 12 bases between. In germline, CDR1 is SGHRS, CDR2 YFSETQ. The CDR3 totals 15 residues. DNA of the CDR3: TGCGCCAGCAGCTTGCTGACGCATAGAAATTCACCCCTCCACTTT. This codes for CASSLLTHRNSPLHF.